This record concerns one T cell receptor (beta chain) sequence. The participants were between roughly 18 and 89 years old and came from some 25 US areas. Cohort 3 donors were reported recovered after two negative PCRs, clearance, or symptom resolution. This sample was taken from a study of blood T cell repertoires in COVID-19. Overall study: Researchers got acute and convalescent COVID-19 samples from the United States, Italy and Spain.

CDR1 and CDR2 (germline): WNHNN, SYGVQD (reference sequence). V shed 4 bases, J shed 1 base, and the junction held 3 bases outside the gene matches. This CDR3 has 16 amino acids. Authors' methods: Nucleated cell counts were estimated from reference gene primer amplification. This table comes from immunoSEQ multiplex PCR, and its TCRdb copy is limited to in-frame clones, with some not included. Clonal size and the V and J genes are those of that table, whereas D and trimming came from the DNA. The sample shows roughly 300,000 clones, 85% of them seen only once. The sequenced sample consisted of PBMCs or T cells enriched from blood (not recorded which). The V call is TRBV10-1, the J call TRBJ2-2, with TRBD1 identical over 10 bases. This TCR was sampled from a woman in her 50s who had recovered from COVID-19. CDR3 sequence (DNA): TGCGCCAGCAGTGGACAGGGGGCTGAGAACACCGGGGAGCTGTTTTTT. Translated: CASSGQGAENTGELFF.